The sequence of this T cell receptor beta chain was determined in a study of shared clonotypes between healthy human individuals. The CDR3 spans 17 residues. CDR1 and CDR2 from the germline V gene are MNHEY and SMNVEV (reference sequence). V shed 6 bases and J 0 bases; nucleotides not matched to a gene: 8. Produced via immunoSEQ multiplex PCR; TCRdb's table is partial and in-frame only. The sample contains 400,000 to 550,000 clones, 79% of which appear only once. The origin of this receptor is a woman aged 40-49 years in good health. Some clones in this sample may be carry-over from other donors' samples. The chain couples TRBV27 to TRBJ2-2, with TRBD2 identical over 9 bases. The sequencing sample was made of PBMCs. The CDR3 loop reads CASSRGTSFSNTGELFF. In nucleotides, the CDR3 is TGTGCCAGCAGCAGGGGGACTAGCTTTTCGAACACCGGGGAGCTGTTTTTT.